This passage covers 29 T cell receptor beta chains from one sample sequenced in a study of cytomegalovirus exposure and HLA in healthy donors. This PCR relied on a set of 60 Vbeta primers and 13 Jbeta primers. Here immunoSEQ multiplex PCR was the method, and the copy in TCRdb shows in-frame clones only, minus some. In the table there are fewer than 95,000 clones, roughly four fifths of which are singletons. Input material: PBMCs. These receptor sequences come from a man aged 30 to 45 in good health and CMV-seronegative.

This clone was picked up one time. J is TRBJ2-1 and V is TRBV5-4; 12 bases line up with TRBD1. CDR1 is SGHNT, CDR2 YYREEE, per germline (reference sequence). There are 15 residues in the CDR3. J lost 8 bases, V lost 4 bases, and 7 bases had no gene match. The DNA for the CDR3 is TGTGCCAGCAGCCCCCCGGGACAGGGGGCTTATGAGCAGTTCTTC. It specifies CASSPPGQGAYEQFF.

The CDR3 spells CSVEKLSTEAFF. In DNA, the CDR3 is TGCAGCGTTGAGAAGCTTTCCACTGAAGCTTTCTTT. V is TRBV29-1 and J is TRBJ1-1; unclear D gene. Trimming removed 3 bases at V and 4 bases at J, with 9 bases between. Germline V gives CDR1 SQVTM, CDR2 ANQGSEA. The CDR3 length is 12 residues.

This chain's CDR3 is CASGQHGYTF. The CDR3 DNA is TGTGCCAGTGGACAGCATGGCTACACCTTC. The J gene is TRBJ1-2, the V gene TRBV6-1; D is perhaps TRBD1 (6 bases). CDR3 length: 10 amino acids. CDR1 is MNHNS, CDR2 SASEGT, per germline. Trimming stripped 9 bases from V and 6 bases from J, with 8 bases between.

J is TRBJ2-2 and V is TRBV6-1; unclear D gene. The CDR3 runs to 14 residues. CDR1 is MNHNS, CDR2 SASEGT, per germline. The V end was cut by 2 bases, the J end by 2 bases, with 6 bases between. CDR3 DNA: TGTGCCAGCAGTGAATTCCCAAACACCGGGGAGCTGTTTTTT. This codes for CASSEFPNTGELFF.

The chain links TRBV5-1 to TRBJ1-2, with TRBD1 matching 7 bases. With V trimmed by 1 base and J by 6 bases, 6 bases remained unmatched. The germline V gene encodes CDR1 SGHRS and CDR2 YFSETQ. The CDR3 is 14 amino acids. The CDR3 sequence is CASSLNRGGDGYTF. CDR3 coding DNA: TGCGCCAGCAGCTTGAACAGGGGAGGAGATGGCTACACCTTC.

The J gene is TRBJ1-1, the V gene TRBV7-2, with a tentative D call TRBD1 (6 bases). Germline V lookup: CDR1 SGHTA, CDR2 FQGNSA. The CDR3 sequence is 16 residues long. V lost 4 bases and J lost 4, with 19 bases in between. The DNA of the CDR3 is TGTGCCAGCAGCTGGCTCCTTACAGGGCAGGGCACTGAAGCTTTCTTT. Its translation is CASSWLLTGQGTEAFF.

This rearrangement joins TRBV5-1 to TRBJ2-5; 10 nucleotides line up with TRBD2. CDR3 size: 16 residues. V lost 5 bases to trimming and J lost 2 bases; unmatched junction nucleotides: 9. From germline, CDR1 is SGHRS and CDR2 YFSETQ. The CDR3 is CASSFPGLALQETQYF. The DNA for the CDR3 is TGCGCCAGCAGTTTTCCGGGACTAGCGTTACAAGAGACCCAGTACTTC.

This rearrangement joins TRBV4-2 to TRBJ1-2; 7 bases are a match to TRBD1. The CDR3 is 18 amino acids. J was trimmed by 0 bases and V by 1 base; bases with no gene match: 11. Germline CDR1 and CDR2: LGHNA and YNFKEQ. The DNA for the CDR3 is TGTGCCAGCAGCCAAGCGATGGCAGGGGGTTATACTAACTATGGCTACACCTTC. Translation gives CASSQAMAGGYTNYGYTF.

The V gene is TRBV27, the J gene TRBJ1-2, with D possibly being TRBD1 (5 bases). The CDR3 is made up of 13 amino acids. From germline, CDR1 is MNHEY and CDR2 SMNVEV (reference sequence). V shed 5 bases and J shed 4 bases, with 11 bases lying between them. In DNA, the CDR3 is TGTGCCAGCAGTACCCTCGACAGCTATGGCTACACCTTC. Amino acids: CASSTLDSYGYTF.

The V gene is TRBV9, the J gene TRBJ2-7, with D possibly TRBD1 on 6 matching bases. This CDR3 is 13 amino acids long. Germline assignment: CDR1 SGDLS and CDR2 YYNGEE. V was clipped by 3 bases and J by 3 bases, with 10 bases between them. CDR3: CASSAEQGYEQYF. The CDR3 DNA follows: TGTGCCAGCAGCGCTGAACAGGGCTACGAGCAGTACTTC.

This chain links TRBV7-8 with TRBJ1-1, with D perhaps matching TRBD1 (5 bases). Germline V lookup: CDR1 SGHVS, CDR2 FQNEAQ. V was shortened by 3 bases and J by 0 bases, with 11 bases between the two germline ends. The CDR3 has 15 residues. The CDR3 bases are TGTGCCAGCAGCTTGGGGCAGAGCTTGAACACTGAAGCTTTCTTT. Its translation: CASSLGQSLNTEAFF.

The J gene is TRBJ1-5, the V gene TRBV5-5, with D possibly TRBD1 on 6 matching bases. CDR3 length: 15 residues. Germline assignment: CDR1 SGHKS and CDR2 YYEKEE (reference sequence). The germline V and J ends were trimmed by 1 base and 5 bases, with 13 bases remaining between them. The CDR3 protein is CASSLYSGVDQPQHF. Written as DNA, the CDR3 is TGTGCCAGCAGCTTGTACTCAGGGGTTGATCAGCCCCAGCATTTT.

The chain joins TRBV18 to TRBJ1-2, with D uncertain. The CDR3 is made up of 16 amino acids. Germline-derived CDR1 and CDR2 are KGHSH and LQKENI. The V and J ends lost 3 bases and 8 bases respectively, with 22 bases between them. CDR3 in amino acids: CASSPLAADLREGYTF. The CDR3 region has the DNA TGTGCCAGCTCACCCTTAGCGGCAGATCTTCGGGAGGGCTACACCTTC.

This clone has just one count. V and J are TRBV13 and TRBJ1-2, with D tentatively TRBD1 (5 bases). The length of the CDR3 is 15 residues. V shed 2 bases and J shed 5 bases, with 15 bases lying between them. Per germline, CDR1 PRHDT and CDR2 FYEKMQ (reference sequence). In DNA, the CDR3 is TGTGCCAGCAGCTTAAGACAGTCCTCCCGTTATGGCTACACCTTC. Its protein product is CASSLRQSSRYGYTF.

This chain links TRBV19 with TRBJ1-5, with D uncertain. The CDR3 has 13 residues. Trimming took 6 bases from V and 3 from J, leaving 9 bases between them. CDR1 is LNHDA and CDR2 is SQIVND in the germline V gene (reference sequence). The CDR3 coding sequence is TGTGCCAGTAGCATTCAGGACAATCAGCCCCAGCATTTT. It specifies CASSIQDNQPQHF.

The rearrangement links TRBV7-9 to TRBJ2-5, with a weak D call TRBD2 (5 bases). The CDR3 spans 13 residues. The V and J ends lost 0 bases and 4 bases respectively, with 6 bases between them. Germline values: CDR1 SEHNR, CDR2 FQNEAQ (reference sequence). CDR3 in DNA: TGTGCCAGCAGCTTAGCAGGGAGAGAGACCCAGTACTTC. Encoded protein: CASSLAGRETQYF.

The CDR3 here is CASSHTLREDYGYTF. As DNA, the CDR3 is TGTGCCAGCAGCCATACCTTAAGAGAAGACTATGGCTACACCTTC. This chain uses TRBV5-6 with TRBJ1-2; D unclear. This CDR3 spans 15 amino acids. V shed 4 bases and J shed 3 bases, with 16 bases lying between them. Germline loops: CDR1 SGHDT, CDR2 YYEEEE.

The CDR3 spells CASEDGGRENEQFF. The CDR3 region has the DNA TGTGCCAGTGAGGATGGCGGGAGGGAGAATGAGCAGTTCTTC. V gene TRBV2 combines with J gene TRBJ2-1, with 9 bases lining up with TRBD2. This CDR3 is 14 amino acids long. Germline trimming cut 9 bases from V and 7 bases from J; bases unmatched to any gene: 10. Germline V gene sequence: CDR1 SNHLY, CDR2 FYNNEI.

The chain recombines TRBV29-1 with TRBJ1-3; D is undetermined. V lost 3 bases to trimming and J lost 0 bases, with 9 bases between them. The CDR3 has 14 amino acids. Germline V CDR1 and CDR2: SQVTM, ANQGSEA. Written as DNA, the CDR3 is TGCAGCGTTGACAGGAAAAGCTCTGGAAACACCATATATTTT. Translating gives CSVDRKSSGNTIYF.

CDR3 region: CASQGTSGNSNEQFF. CDR3 DNA: TGTGCCAGCCAGGGGACTAGCGGTAACTCCAATGAGCAGTTCTTC. This sequence joins TRBV25-1 and TRBJ2-1, with 11 bases identical to TRBD2. V trimming: 8 bases; J trimming: 6 bases; junction bases outside the gene matches: 9. Germline assignment: CDR1 MGHDK and CDR2 SYGVNS. The CDR3 covers 15 residues.

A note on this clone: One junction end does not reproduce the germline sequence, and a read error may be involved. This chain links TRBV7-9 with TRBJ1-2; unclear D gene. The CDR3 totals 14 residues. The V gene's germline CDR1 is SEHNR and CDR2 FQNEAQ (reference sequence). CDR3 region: CSSSLVLADYGYTF. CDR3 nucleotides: TGTTCCAGCAGCTTAGTGTTGGCTGACTATGGCTACACCTTC. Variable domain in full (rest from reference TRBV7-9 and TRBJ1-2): DTGVSQNPRHKITKRGQNVTFRCDPISEHNRLYWYRQTLGQGPEFLTYFQNEAQLEKSRLLSDRFSAERPKGSFSTLEIQRTEQGDSAMYLCSSSLVLADYGYTFGSGTRLTVV.

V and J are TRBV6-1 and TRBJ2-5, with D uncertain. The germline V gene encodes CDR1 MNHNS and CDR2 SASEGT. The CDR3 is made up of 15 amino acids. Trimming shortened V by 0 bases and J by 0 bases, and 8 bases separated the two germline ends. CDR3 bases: TGTGCCAGCAGTGAAGCCTCAGTCCACCAAGAGACCCAGTACTTC. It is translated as CASSEASVHQETQYF.

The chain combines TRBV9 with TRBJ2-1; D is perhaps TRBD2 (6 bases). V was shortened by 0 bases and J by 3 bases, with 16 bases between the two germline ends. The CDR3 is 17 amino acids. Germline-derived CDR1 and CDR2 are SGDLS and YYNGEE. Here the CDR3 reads CASSVVDYDVLYNEQFF. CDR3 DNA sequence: TGTGCCAGCAGCGTAGTGGACTACGACGTTCTCTACAATGAGCAGTTCTTC. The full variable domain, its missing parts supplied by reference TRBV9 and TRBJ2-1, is DSGVTQTPKHLITATGQRVTLRCSPRSGDLSVYWYQQSLDQGLQFLIQYYNGEERAKGNILERFSAQQFPDLHSELNLSSLELGDSALYFCASSVVDYDVLYNEQFFGPGTRLTVL.

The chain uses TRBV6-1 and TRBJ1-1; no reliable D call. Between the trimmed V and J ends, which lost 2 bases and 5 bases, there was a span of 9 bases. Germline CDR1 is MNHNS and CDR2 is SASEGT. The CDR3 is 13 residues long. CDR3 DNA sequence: TGTGCCAGCAGTGAACTAGGGAGGACTGAAGCTTTCTTT. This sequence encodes CASSELGRTEAFF.

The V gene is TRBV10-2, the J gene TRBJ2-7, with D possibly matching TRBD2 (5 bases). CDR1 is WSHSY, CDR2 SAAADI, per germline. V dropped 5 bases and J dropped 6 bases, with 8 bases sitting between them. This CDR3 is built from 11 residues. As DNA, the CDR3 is TGCGCCAGCAGTAAAGGGAGCGAGCAGTACGTC. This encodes CASSKGSEQYV.

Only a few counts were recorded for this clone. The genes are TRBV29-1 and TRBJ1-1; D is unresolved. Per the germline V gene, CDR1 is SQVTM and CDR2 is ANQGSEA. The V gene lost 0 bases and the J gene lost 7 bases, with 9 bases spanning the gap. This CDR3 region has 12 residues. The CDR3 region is CSVEDRLYEAFF. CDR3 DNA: TGCAGCGTTGAAGACAGGCTCTATGAAGCTTTCTTT.

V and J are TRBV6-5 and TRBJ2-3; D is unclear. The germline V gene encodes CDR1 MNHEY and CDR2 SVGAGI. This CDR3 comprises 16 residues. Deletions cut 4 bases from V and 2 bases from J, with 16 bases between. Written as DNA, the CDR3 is TGTGCCAGCAGTTCCGAAGCGTACGGTCACACAGATACGCAGTATTTT. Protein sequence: CASSSEAYGHTDTQYF.

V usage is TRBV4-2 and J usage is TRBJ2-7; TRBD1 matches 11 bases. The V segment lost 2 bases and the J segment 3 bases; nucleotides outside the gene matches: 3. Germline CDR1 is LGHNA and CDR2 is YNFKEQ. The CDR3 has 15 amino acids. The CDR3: CASSQLGQGVYEQYF. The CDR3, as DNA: TGTGCCAGCAGCCAATTGGGACAGGGGGTCTACGAGCAGTACTTC.

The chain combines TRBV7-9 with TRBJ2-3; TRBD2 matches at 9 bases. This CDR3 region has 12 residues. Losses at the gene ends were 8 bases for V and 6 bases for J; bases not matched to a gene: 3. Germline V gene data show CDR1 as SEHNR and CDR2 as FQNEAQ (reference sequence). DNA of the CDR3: TGTGCCAGCTTGGCGGGAGGGGATACGCAGTATTTT. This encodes CASLAGGDTQYF.